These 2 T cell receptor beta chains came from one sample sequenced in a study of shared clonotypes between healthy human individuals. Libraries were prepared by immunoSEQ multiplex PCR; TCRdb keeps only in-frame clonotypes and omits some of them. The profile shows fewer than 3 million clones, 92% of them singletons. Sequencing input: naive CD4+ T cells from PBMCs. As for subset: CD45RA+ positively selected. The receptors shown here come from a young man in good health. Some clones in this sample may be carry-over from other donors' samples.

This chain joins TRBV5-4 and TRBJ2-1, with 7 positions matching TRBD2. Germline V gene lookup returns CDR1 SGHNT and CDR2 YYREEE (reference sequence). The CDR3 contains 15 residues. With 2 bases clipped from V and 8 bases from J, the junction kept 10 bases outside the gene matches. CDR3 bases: TGTGCCAGCAGCTTTAGGCGGGAGAGGGTCGATGAGCAGTTCTTC. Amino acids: CASSFRRERVDEQFF.

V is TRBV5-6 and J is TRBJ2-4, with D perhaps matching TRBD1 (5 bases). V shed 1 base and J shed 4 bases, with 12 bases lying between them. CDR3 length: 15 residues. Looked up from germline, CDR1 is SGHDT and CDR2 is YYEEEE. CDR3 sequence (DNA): TGTGCCAGCAGCTTGATCGGCAGGGCGAAAAACATTCAGTACTTC. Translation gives CASSLIGRAKNIQYF.